The 5 T cell receptor beta chains given below trace back to one sample, sequenced in a study of cytomegalovirus exposure and HLA in healthy donors. It was with 60 Vbeta and 13 Jbeta primers that the PCR ran. Libraries were prepared by immunoSEQ multiplex PCR; TCRdb keeps only in-frame clonotypes and omits some of them. Of around 170,000 clones listed, 82% were seen once; the top ten hold approximately 1.4%. Material for sequencing was PBMCs. The receptor set was obtained from a man between 35 and 55 years old in good health and CMV-seronegative.

V and J are TRBV30 and TRBJ1-1; D perhaps matches TRBD1 (5 bases). Between the trimmed V and J ends, which lost 0 bases and 2 bases, there was a span of 13 bases. The germline CDR1 and CDR2 sequences are GTSNPN and SVGIG (reference sequence). The CDR3 length is 15 residues. CDR3: CAWSVPTELNTEAFF. The CDR3 nucleotides are TGTGCCTGGAGTGTCCCGACAGAACTTAACACTGAAGCTTTCTTT.

In its sample, this clone was seen a few times. The chain carries TRBV5-5 and TRBJ2-7; D perhaps matches TRBD2 (6 bases). Germline-derived CDR1 and CDR2 are SGHKS and YYEKEE (reference sequence). CDR3 length: 14 residues. V was pared by 3 bases and J by 4 bases, with 14 bases between. DNA of the CDR3: TGTGCCAGCAGCTCTTCAGGACTACCGTACGAGCAGTACTTC. Protein: CASSSSGLPYEQYF.

Regarding this clone: In the same sample, other DNA sequences code for this CDR3. The chain couples TRBV11-3 to TRBJ1-1; D unclear. Germline values: CDR1 SGHNT, CDR2 YENEEA. Between the trimmed V and J ends, which lost 0 bases and 1 base, there was a span of 6 bases. The CDR3 runs to 14 residues. The CDR3 spells CASSLESGNTEAFF. The CDR3 DNA sequence: TGTGCCAGCAGCTTAGAATCGGGGAACACTGAAGCTTTCTTT.

The genes are TRBV30 and TRBJ2-7; 8 positions agree with TRBD1. This CDR3 has 14 amino acids. The trim removed 1 base at V and 8 bases at J, leaving 10 bases unmatched. Germline values: CDR1 GTSNPN, CDR2 SVGIG (reference sequence). CDR3 protein: CAWSGGQGGIQQYF. CDR3 coding DNA: TGTGCCTGGAGTGGTGGACAGGGTGGGATTCAGCAGTACTTC. The complete variable domain, with remaining parts taken from reference TRBV30 and TRBJ2-7, reads SQTIHQWPATLVQPVGSPLSLECTVEGTSNPNLYWYRQAAGRGLQLLFYSVGIGQISSEVPQNLSASRPQDRQFILSSKKLLLSDSGFYLCAWSGGQGGIQQYFGPGTRLTVT.

This chain connects TRBV29-1 to TRBJ1-1; TRBD1 might be the D (6 bases). The V and J ends lost 7 bases and 1 base respectively, with 10 bases between them. Per the germline V gene, CDR1 is SQVTM and CDR2 is ANQGSEA. This CDR3 comprises 12 residues. CDR3 nucleotide sequence: TGCAGCGCAGACAGGTGGAACACTGAAGCTTTCTTT. This sequence encodes CSADRWNTEAFF.